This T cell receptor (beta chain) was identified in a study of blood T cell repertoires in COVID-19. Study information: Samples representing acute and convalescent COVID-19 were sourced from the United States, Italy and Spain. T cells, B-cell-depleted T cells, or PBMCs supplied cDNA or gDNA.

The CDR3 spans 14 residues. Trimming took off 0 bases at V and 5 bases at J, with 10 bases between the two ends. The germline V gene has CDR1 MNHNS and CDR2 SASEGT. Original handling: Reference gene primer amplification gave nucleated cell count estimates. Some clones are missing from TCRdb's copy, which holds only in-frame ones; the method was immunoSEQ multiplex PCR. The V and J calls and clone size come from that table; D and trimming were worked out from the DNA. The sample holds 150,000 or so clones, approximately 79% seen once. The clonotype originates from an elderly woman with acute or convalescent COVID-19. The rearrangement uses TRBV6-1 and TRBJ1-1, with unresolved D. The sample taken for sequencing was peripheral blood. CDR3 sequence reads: CASSEAEVYTEAFF. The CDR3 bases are TGTGCCAGCAGTGAAGCGGAGGTATATACTGAAGCTTTCTTT.